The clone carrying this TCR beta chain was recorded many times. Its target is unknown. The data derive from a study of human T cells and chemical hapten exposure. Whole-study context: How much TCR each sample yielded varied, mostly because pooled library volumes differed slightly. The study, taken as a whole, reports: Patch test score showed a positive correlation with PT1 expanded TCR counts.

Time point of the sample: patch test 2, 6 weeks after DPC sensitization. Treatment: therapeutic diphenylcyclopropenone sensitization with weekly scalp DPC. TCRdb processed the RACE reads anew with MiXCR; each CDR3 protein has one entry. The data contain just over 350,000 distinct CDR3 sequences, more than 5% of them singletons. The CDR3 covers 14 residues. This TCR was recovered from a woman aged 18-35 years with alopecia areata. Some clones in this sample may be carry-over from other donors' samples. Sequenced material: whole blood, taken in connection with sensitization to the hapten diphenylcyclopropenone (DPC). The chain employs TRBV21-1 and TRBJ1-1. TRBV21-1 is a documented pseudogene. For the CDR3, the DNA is TGTGCCAGCAGCAAACGCGGATCGAACACTGAAGCTTTCTTT. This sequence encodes CASSKRGSNTEAFF.